The next 9 T cell receptor beta chains were all read from a single sample in a study of T cell responses to AZD1222 COVID-19 vaccine. Produced via immunoSEQ multiplex PCR; TCRdb's table is partial and in-frame only. Here the sample spans roughly 180,000 clones, roughly 93% being singletons. This material consisted of peripheral blood, taken 28 days after the second dose of the MenACWY control vaccine. All receptors derive from an adult who received the MenACWY meningococcal vaccine as a control.

The chain combines TRBV10-1 with TRBJ2-1; 8 bases are a match to TRBD1. Germline lookup yields CDR1 WNHNN and CDR2 SYGVQD (reference sequence). The CDR3 sequence is 14 residues long. Losses at the gene ends were 5 bases for V and 6 bases for J; bases not matched to a gene: 6. The CDR3 here is CASSPRTGSNEQFF. CDR3 nucleotides: TGCGCCAGCAGTCCCCGGACAGGGAGCAATGAGCAGTTCTTC.

The CDR3 nucleotides read TGTGCCAGTACCCTAGGGAGGACAGGGGGCCCTACTGGCTATGGCTACACCTTC. Translating it yields CASTLGRTGGPTGYGYTF. The V and J genes are TRBV19 and TRBJ1-2; 11 positions agree with TRBD1. Trimming cost V 7 bases and J 4 bases; bases outside gene matches: 17. The CDR3 loop spans 18 amino acids. Germline CDR1 reads LNHDA; CDR2 reads SQIVND (reference sequence).

This chain joins TRBV7-6 and TRBJ2-7, with TRBD1 identical over 9 bases. Unmatched junction bases numbered 8, after V lost 1 base and J lost 7 bases. The CDR3 loop spans 15 amino acids. Germline CDR1 is SGHVS and CDR2 is FNYEAQ. In nucleotides, the CDR3 is TGTGCCAGCAGCTTAGGGGGGACAGGGTCCGGAGAGCAGTACTTC. Residues: CASSLGGTGSGEQYF. Complete variable domain (other parts from reference TRBV7-6 and TRBJ2-7): GAGVSQSPRYKVTKRGQDVALRCDPISGHVSLYWYRQALGQGPEFLTYFNYEAQQDKSGLPNDRFSAERPEGSISTLTIQRTEQRDSAMYRCASSLGGTGSGEQYFGPGTRLTVT.

The V gene is TRBV7-8, the J gene TRBJ1-2; D is unclear. This CDR3 region has 17 residues. Germline V gene data show CDR1 as SGHVS and CDR2 as FQNEAQ. V dropped 1 base and J dropped 3 bases, with 18 bases sitting between them. As DNA, the CDR3 is TGTGCCAGCAGCTTAGACTACGCCCCGAGCCGCTACTATGGCTACACCTTC. It encodes CASSLDYAPSRYYGYTF.

Worth noting for this clone: The same CDR3 is also encoded by other DNA sequences in this sample. V usage is TRBV5-1 and J usage is TRBJ1-2, with D tentatively TRBD1 (5 bases). Per germline, CDR1 SGHRS and CDR2 YFSETQ. Between the trimmed V and J ends, which lost 1 base and 1 base, there was a span of 8 bases. The CDR3 extends over 14 amino acids. The DNA for the CDR3 is TGCGCCAGCAGCTTGCCAGGGAGTAACTATGGCTACACCTTC. Translation gives CASSLPGSNYGYTF.

The chain is built from TRBV2 and TRBJ2-2, with TRBD2 matching over 8 bases. V shed 3 bases, J shed 3 bases, and the junction held 6 bases outside the gene matches. The CDR3 runs 16 residues. The germline V gene encodes CDR1 SNHLY and CDR2 FYNNEI. CDR3 amino acids: CASSDPGGPDTGELFF. The CDR3 DNA follows: TGTGCCAGCAGTGATCCGGGGGGGCCAGACACCGGGGAGCTGTTTTTT.

This rearrangement joins TRBV5-4 to TRBJ1-1; a weak D match, TRBD1 (5 bases). V lost 4 bases and J 1 base, leaving 11 bases between the germline ends. Looked up from germline, CDR1 is SGHNT and CDR2 is YYREEE (reference sequence). This CDR3 contains 14 residues. The CDR3 DNA reads as TGTGCCAGCAGCATGGGGACGGGGAACACTGAAGCTTTCTTT. Translated, it gives CASSMGTGNTEAFF.

This chain connects TRBV5-1 to TRBJ1-3; tentative D call: TRBD1 (5 bases). Trimming cost V 4 bases and J 0 bases, with 14 bases left between them. Germline V gene lookup returns CDR1 SGHRS and CDR2 YFSETQ. The CDR3 length is 16 residues. Here the CDR3 reads CASSRDSVHSGNTIYF. CDR3 nucleotides: TGCGCCAGCAGCCGCGACAGCGTTCACTCTGGAAACACCATATATTTT.

The chain links TRBV4-2 to TRBJ2-7; D is ambiguous. Trimming pared 1 base from V and 5 bases from J, leaving 3 bases between. This CDR3 spans 11 amino acids. Germline CDR1 reads LGHNA; CDR2 reads YNFKEQ. CDR3 sequence reads: CASSQGHEQYF. In DNA form, the CDR3 reads TGTGCCAGCAGCCAAGGACACGAGCAGTACTTC.